The source of this T cell receptor beta chain is a study of cytomegalovirus exposure and HLA in healthy donors. The table lists this clone with a few counts. Antigen specificity is unknown. 13 Jbeta primers and 60 Vbeta primers were used for the PCR. The method was immunoSEQ multiplex PCR; TCRdb's version includes in-frame clones alone and lacks a portion of them. The sample records approximately 38,000 clones, approximately 79% being singletons. Study-wide results and limits: In all likelihood, a cluster of highly shared sequence variants was a sequencing artifact. Among TCR beta chains, those listed as cytomegalovirus-associated numbered approximately 150.

The CDR3 is 15 amino acids. The germline CDR1 and CDR2 sequences are SGHDT and YYEEEE. V was pared by 4 bases and J by 0 bases, with 14 bases between. This TCR came from a young woman in good health and CMV-seropositive. V and J are TRBV5-6 and TRBJ2-7, with D tentatively TRBD2 (6 bases). Sequencing used PBMCs. CDR3 DNA sequence: TGTGCCAGCAGCCAAGGGAGGAGTGCCTCCTACGAGCAGTACTTC. It translates to CASSQGRSASYEQYF.